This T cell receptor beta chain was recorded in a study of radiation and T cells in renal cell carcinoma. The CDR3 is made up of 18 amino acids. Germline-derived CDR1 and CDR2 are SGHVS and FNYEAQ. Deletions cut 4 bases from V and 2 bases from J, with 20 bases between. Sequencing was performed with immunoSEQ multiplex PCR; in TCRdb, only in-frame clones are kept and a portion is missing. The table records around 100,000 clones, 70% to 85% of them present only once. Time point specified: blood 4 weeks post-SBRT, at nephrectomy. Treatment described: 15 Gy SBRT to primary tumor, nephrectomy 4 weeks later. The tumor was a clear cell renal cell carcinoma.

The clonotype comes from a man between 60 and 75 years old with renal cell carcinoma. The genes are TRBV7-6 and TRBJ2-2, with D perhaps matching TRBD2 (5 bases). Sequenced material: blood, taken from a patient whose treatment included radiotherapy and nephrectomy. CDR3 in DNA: TGTGCCAGCAGCTCGCCAGAGATTAGCGACCCAAACACCGGGGAGCTGTTTTTT. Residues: CASSSPEISDPNTGELFF.